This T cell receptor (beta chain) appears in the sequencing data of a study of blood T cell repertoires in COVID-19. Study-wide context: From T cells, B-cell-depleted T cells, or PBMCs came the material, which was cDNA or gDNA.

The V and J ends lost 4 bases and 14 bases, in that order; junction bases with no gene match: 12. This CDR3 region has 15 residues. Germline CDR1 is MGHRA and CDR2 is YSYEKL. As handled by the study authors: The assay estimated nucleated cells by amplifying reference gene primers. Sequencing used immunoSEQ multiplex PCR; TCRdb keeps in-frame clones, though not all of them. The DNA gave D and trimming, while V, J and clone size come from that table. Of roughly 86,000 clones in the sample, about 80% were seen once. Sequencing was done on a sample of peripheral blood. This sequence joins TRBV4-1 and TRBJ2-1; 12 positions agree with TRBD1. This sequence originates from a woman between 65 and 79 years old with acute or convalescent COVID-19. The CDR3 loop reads CASSPGQGAVKGEFF. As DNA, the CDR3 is TGCGCCAGCAGCCCGGGACAGGGGGCCGTCAAGGGTGAGTTCTTC.